A single sample gave rise to the 2 T cell receptor beta chains below, sequenced in a study of cytomegalovirus exposure and HLA in healthy donors (dated by TCRdb to between 2016 and 2019). Libraries came from the immunoSEQ multiplex PCR assay. For the multiplex PCR, a mixture combining 60 forward primers for TCR Vbeta segments and 13 reverse primers for TCR Jbeta segments was used. In TCRdb, the immuneACCESS table is reduced to in-frame sequences with V and J assigned. These tables do not hold every clone; where another copy was compared, an unresolved V gene accounts for under half, and the others remain unexplained. This sample is represented by 80,000 to 130,000 clones; approximately 68% of them were singletons. The ten largest make up around 5% of the sample. The sequencing sample was made of PBMCs. These receptors all come from a woman between 18 and 29 years old in good health and CMV-seropositive.

This rearrangement joins TRBV12-5 to TRBJ2-1, with D maybe TRBD2 (5 bases). The CDR3 sequence is 14 residues long. Deletions cut 2 bases from V and 9 bases from J, with 14 bases between. Germline loops: CDR1 LGHNT, CDR2 FRNRAP. CDR3 DNA sequence: TGTGCTAGTGGTTTGTTTCTTGGAGGAGGTGAGCAGTTCTTC. It translates to CASGLFLGGGEQFF.

CDR3 sequence (DNA): TGTGCCAGCAGTTACTCAGGGAGGGATGGGGCCAACGTCCTGACTTTC. Residues: CASSYSGRDGANVLTF. The rearrangement uses TRBV6-5 and TRBJ2-6; 7 bases line up with TRBD2. This CDR3 spans 16 amino acids. Germline CDR1 and CDR2: MNHEY and SVGAGI. Germline trimming cut 0 bases from V and 3 bases from J; bases unmatched to any gene: 2.